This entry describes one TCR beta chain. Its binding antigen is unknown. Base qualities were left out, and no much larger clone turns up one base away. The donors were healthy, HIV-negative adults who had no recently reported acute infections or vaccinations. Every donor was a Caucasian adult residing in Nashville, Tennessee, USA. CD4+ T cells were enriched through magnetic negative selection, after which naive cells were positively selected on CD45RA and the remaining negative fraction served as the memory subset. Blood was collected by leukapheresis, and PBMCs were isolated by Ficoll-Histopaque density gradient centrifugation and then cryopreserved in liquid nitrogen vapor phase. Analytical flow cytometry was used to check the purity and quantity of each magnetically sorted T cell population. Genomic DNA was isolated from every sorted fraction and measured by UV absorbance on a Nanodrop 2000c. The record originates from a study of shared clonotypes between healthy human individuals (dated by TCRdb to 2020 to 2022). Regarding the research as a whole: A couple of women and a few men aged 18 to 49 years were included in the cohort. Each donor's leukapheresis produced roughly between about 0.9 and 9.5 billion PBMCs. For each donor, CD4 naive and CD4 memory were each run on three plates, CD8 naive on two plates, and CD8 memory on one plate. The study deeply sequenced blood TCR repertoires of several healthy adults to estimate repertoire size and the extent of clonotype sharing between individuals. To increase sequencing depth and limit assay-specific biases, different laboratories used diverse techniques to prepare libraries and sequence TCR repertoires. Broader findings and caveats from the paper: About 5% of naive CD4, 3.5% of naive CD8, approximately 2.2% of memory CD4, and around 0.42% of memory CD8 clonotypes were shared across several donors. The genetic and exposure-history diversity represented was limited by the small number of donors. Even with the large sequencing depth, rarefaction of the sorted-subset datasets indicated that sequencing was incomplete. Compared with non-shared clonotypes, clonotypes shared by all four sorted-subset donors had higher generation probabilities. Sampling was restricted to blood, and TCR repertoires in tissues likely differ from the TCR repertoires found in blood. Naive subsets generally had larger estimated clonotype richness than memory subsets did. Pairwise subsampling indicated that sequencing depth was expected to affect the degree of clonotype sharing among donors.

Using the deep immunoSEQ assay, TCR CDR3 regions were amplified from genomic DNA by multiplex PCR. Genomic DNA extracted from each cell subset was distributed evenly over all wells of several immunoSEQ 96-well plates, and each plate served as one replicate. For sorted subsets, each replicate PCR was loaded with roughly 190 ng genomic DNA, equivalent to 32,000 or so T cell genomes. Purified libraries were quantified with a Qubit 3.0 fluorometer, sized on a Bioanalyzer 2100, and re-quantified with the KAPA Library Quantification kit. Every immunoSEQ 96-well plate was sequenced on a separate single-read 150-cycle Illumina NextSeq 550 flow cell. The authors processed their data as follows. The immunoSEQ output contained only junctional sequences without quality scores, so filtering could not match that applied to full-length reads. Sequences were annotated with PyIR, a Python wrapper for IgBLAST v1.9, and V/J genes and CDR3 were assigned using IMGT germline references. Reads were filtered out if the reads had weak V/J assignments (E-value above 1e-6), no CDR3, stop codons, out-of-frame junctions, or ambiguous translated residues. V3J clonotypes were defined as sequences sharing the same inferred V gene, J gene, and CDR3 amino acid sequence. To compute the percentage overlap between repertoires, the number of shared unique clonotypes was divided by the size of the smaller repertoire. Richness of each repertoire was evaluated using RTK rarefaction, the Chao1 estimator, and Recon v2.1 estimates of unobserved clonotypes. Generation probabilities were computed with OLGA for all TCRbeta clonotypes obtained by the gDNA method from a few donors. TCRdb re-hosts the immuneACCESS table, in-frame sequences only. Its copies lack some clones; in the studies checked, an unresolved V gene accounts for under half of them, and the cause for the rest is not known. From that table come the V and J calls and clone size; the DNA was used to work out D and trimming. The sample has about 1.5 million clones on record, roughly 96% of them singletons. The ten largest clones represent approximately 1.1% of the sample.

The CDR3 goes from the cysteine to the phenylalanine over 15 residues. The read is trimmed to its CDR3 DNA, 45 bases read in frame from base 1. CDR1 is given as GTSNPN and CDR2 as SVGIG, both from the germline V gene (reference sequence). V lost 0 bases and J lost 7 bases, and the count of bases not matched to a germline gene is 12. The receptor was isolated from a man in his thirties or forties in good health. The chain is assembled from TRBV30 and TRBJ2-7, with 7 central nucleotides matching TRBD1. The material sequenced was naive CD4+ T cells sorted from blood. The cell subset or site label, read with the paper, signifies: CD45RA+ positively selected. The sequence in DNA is TGTGCCTGGAGTGTAGGTGGGGCAGGGGGAGATGAGCAGTACTTC. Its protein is CAWSVGGAGGDEQYF. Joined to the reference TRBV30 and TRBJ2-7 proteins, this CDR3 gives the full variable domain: SQTIHQWPATLVQPVGSPLSLECTVEGTSNPNLYWYRQAAGRGLQLLFYSVGIGQISSEVPQNLSASRPQDRQFILSSKKLLLSDSGFYLCAWSVGGAGGDEQYFGPGTRLTVT.